Sequencing of this T cell receptor (beta chain) was carried out in a study of cytomegalovirus exposure and HLA in healthy donors. In germline, CDR1 is SGHTA, CDR2 FQGNSA. The CDR3 contains 16 residues. V dropped 1 base and J dropped 9 bases, with 21 bases sitting between them. This clone was found a few times. The PCR ran on 60 Vbeta and 13 Jbeta primers. Profiling relied on immunoSEQ multiplex PCR, and the TCRdb table lists in-frame clones only, not all of them. The data contain 150,000 to 200,000 clones, over 60% of them singletons. The material sequenced was PBMCs. The chain recombines TRBV7-2 with TRBJ1-2, with D perhaps matching TRBD1 (5 bases). The sequence was collected from a woman between 50 and 59 years old in good health and CMV-seropositive. CDR3 protein: CASSLEPPWGVPSYTF. In DNA form, the CDR3 reads TGTGCCAGCAGCTTAGAGCCCCCCTGGGGGGTACCGAGCTACACCTTC.